The entry that follows covers one TCR beta chain sequence. In the source study's methods: The assay estimated nucleated cells by amplifying reference gene primers. Clones were read by immunoSEQ multiplex PCR, and TCRdb kept only the in-frame ones, dropping some. D and trimming were read from the DNA, whereas the V and J calls and clone size are those reported in that table. The sample includes over 150,000 clones, 90% to 95% of them seen just once. This sample is drawn from a study of blood T cell repertoires in COVID-19. Looking at the study overall: Spain, Italy and the United States supplied samples that represented acute and convalescent COVID-19.

V was shortened by 7 bases and J by 2 bases, with 14 bases between the two germline ends. This CDR3 region has 14 residues. The germline V gene encodes CDR1 SNHLY and CDR2 FYNNEI. Specimen: peripheral blood. V and J are TRBV2 and TRBJ1-2; D might be TRBD1 (5 bases). This clonotype originated in a man aged 50-59 years with acute or convalescent COVID-19. The CDR3 reads CASIWYRQNYGYTF. Written as DNA, the CDR3 is TGTGCCAGCATATGGTACAGGCAGAACTATGGCTACACCTTC.